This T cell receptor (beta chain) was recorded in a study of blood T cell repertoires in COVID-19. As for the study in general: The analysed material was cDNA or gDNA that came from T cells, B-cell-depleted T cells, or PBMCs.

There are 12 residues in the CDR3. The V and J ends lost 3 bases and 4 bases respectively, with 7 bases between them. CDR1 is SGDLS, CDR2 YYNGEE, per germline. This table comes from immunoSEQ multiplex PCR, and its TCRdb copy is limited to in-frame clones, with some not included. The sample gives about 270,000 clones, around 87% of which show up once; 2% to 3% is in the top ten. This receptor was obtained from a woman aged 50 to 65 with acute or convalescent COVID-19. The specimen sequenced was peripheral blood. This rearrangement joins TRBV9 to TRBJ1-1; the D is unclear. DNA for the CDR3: TGTGCCAGCAGCGACCGCGGCACTGAAGCTTTCTTT. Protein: CASSDRGTEAFF.